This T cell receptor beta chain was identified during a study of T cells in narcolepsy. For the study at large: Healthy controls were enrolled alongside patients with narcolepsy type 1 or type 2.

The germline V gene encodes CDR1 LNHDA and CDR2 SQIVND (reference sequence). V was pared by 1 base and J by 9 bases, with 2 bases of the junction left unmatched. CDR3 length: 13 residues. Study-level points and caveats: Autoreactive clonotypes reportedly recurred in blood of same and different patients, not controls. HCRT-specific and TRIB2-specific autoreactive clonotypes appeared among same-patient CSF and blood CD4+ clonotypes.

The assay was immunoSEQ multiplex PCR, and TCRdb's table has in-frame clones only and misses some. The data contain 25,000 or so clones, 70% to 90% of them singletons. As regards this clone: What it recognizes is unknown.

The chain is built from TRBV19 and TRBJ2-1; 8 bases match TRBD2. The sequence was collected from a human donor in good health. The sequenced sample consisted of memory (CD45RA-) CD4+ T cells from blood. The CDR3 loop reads CASSIAGGAEQFF. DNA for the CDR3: TGTGCCAGTAGTATAGCGGGAGGGGCTGAGCAGTTCTTC.